One and the same sample provided the 2 T cell receptor beta chains below, sequenced in a study of blood T cells in healthy people across ages. A J-beta primer mix and a sample-barcoded 5' primer were used in a second PCR of roughly 6 to 12 cycles. TCRdb fed the 5' RACE reads into MiXCR, producing one record per CDR3 protein. The sample holds a few hundred thousand distinct CDR3 sequences, 27% seen once. The sample was blood. These receptors originate from a woman between 70 and 85 years old in good health.

This clonotype was counted a few times. V and J are TRBV28 and TRBJ2-4; 7 bases fit TRBD1. CDR1 and CDR2 (germline): MDHEN, SYDVKM. CDR3 length equals 15 residues. Unmatched junction bases numbered 4, after V lost 5 bases and J lost 0 bases. In nucleotides, the CDR3 is TGTGCCAGCAGTCGACAGGGTTCAGCCAAAAACATTCAGTACTTC. It encodes CASSRQGSAKNIQYF.

There are a few counts of this clonotype. The V and J genes are TRBV5-8 and TRBJ2-7; D call uncertain. V lost 1 base and J 7 bases, leaving 3 bases between the germline ends. The V gene's germline CDR1 is SGHTS and CDR2 YDEGEE. The CDR3 spans 10 residues. Here the CDR3 DNA reads TGTGCCAGCAGCTTGTGGGAGCAGTACTTC. This translates into CASSLWEQYF.